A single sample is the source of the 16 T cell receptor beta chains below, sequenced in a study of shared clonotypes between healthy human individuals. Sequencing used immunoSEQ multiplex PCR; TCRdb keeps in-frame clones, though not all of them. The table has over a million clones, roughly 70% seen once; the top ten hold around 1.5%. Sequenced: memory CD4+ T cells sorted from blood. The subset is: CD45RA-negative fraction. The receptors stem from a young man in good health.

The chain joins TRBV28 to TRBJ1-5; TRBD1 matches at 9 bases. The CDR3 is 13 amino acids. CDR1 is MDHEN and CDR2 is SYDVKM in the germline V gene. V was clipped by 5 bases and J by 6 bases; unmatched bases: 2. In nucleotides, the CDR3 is TGTGCCAGCAGTGGACAGGGGACTCAGCCCCAGCATTTT. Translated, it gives CASSGQGTQPQHF.

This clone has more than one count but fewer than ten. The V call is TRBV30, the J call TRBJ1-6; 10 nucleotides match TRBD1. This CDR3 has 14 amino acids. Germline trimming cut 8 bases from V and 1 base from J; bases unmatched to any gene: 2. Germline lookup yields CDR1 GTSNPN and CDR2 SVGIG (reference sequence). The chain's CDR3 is CARDRGSYNSPLHF. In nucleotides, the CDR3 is TGTGCCCGGGACAGGGGTTCCTATAATTCACCCCTCCACTTT.

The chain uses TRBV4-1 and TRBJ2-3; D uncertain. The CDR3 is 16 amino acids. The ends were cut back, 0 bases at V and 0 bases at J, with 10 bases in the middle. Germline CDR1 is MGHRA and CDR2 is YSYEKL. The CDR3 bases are TGCGCCAGCAGCCAAGACAGCTATACTAGCACAGATACGCAGTATTTT. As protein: CASSQDSYTSTDTQYF.

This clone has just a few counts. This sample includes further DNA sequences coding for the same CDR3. This chain's CDR3 is CASSLVGETQYF. The CDR3 DNA follows: TGTGCCAGCAGCTTAGTGGGTGAGACCCAGTACTTC. The chain combines TRBV11-2 with TRBJ2-5; D gene unclear. Germline V lookup: CDR1 SGHAT, CDR2 FQNNGV. The CDR3 is made up of 12 amino acids. V lost 1 base to trimming and J lost 5 bases, with 5 bases between them.

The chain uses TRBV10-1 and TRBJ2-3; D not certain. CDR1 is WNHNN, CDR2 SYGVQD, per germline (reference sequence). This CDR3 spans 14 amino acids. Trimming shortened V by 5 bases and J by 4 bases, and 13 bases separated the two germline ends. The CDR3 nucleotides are TGCGCCAGCAGTCGTAATGACGAGTCAGATACGCAGTATTTT. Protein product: CASSRNDESDTQYF.

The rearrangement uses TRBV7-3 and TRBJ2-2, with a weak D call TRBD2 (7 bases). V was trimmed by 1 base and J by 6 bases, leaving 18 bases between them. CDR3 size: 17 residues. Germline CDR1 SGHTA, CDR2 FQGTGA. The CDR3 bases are TGTGCCAGCAGCTTAAATGCTTCGCCGGGGGGCTCCGGGGAGCTGTTTTTT. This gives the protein CASSLNASPGGSGELFF.

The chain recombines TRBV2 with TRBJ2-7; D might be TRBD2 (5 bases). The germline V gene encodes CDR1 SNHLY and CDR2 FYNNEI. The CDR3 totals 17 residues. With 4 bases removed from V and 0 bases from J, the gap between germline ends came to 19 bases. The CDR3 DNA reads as TGTGCCAGCAGTGGGGCGGGTAGCTACTTCTTCTCCTACGAGCAGTACTTC. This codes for CASSGAGSYFFSYEQYF.

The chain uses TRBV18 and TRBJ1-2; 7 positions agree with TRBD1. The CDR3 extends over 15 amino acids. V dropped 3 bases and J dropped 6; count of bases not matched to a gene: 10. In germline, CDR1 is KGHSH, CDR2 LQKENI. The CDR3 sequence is CASSPSGTVGNGYTF. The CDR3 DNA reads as TGTGCCAGCTCACCGTCCGGGACAGTTGGCAATGGCTACACCTTC. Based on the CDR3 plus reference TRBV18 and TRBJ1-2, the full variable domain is NAGVMQNPRHLVRRRGQEARLRCSPMKGHSHVYWYRQLPEEGLKFMVYLQKENIIDESGMPKERFSAEFPKEGPSILRIQQVVRGDSAAYFCASSPSGTVGNGYTFGSGTRLTVV.

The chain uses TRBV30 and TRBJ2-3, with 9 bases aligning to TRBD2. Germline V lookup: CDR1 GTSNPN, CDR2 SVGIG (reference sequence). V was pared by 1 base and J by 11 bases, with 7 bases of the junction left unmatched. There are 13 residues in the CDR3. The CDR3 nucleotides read TGTGCCTGGAGTGCCATTATAGCGGGAGTGCAGTATTTT. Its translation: CAWSAIIAGVQYF.

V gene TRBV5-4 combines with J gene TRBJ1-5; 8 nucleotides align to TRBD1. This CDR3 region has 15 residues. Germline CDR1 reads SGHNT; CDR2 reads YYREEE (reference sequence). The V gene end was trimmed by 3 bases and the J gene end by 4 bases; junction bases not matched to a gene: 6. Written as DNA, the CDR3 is TGTGCCAGCAGCTATGGACAGGGACTGAATCAGCCCCAGCATTTT. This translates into CASSYGQGLNQPQHF.

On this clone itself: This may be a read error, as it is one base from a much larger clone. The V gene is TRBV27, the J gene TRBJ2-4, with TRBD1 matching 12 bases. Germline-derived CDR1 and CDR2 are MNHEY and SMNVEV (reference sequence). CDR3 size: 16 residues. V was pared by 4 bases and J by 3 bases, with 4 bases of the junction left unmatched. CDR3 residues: CASSSGTGGGKNIQYF. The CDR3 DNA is TGTGCCAGCAGTTCGGGGACAGGGGGCGGCAAAAACATTCAGTACTTC.

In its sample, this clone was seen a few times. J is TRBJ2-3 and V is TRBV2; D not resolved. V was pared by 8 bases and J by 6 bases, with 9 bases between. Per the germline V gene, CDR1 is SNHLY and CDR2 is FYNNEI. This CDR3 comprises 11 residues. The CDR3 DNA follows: TGTGCCAGCTCCGCTTTCGATACGCAGTATTTT. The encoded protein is CASSAFDTQYF.

As DNA, the CDR3 is TGTGCCAGCAGTCCTCGGACAGCTAGGAACACTGAAGCTTTCTTT. Its protein is CASSPRTARNTEAFF. This chain uses TRBV25-1 with TRBJ1-1; TRBD1 is a possible D gene (6 bases). This CDR3 comprises 15 residues. The ends were cut back, 5 bases at V and 1 base at J, with 14 bases in the middle. CDR1 MGHDK and CDR2 SYGVNS come from the germline V gene.

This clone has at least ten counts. CDR3 in DNA: TGTGCCAGTAAGTCTAGCGGGATAGCCGAGCAGTTCTTC. This encodes CASKSSGIAEQFF. The chain carries TRBV19 and TRBJ2-1; 9 positions agree with TRBD2. Germline loops: CDR1 LNHDA, CDR2 SQIVND (reference sequence). Trimming removed 7 bases from V and 10 bases from J; junction bases left unmatched: 8. The CDR3 sequence is 13 residues long. The variable domain in full, completed from reference TRBV19 and TRBJ2-1, reads DGGITQSPKYLFRKEGQNVTLSCEQNLNHDAMYWYRQDPGQGLRLIYYSQIVNDFQKGDIAEGYSVSREKKESFPLTVTSAQKNPTAFYLCASKSSGIAEQFFGPGTRLTVL.

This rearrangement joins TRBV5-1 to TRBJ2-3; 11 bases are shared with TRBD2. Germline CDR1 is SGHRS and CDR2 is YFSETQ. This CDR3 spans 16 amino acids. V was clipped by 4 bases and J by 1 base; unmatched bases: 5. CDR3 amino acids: CASSAQLAGGTDTQYF. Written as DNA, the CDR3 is TGCGCCAGCAGCGCGCAACTAGCGGGGGGCACAGATACGCAGTATTTT.

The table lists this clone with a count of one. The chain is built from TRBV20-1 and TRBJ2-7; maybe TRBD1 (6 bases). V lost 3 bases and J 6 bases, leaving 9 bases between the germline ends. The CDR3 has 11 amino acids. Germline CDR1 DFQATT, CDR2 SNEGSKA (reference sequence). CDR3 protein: CSARKGVEQYF. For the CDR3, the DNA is TGCAGTGCTAGGAAGGGGGTCGAGCAGTACTTC.